The 8 T cell receptor beta chains given below trace back to one sample, sequenced in a study of blood T cell repertoires in COVID-19. Assay: immunoSEQ multiplex PCR; the TCRdb copy retains only in-frame clones and omits some. Among hundreds of thousands of clones listed, 80% to 90% were seen once. Sequenced sample: peripheral blood. Receptor source: a woman aged 40 to 50 with active or convalescent COVID-19.

This chain links TRBV6-1 with TRBJ2-5; 9 positions match TRBD1. The trim removed 3 bases at V and 5 bases at J, leaving 7 bases unmatched. The CDR3 contains 15 residues. Germline V gene lookup returns CDR1 MNHNS and CDR2 SASEGT. CDR3 sequence: CASSETGTGRETQYF. The CDR3 bases are TGTGCCAGCAGTGAGACCGGGACAGGGAGGGAGACCCAGTACTTC.

DNA of the CDR3: TGTGCCATCAGCCAAGAGCGGGAGTGGGACAATGAGCAGTTCTTC. It codes for CAISQEREWDNEQFF. V usage is TRBV10-3 and J usage is TRBJ2-1; 8 nucleotides align to TRBD2. The CDR3 extends over 15 amino acids. V lost 6 bases to trimming and J lost 5 bases; unmatched junction nucleotides: 9. Germline V lookup: CDR1 ENHRY, CDR2 SYGVKD.

V usage is TRBV21-1 and J usage is TRBJ1-2; the table's D gene call, TRBD1, was not cross checked with the DNA. TRBV21-1 is given as a pseudogene. CDR3 size: 14 residues. CDR3 amino acids: CASSKGALNYGYTF. In DNA form, the CDR3 reads TGTGCCAGCAGCAAGGGCGCCCTTAACTATGGCTACACCTTC.

There are a few counts of this clone. The chain recombines TRBV5-3 with TRBJ1-2; D is unresolved. TRBV5-3 is filed as an ORF, its function uncertain. CDR3 length: 14 residues. V was clipped by 0 bases and J by 8 bases, with 14 bases between them. The CDR3 DNA follows: TGTGCCAGAAGCTTGGGGGCGCAAAGACGCGGCTACACCTTC. This codes for CARSLGAQRRGYTF.

The gene calls are TRBV3-1 (or the pseudogene TRBV3-2) and TRBJ1-2; D gene unclear. Germline assignment: CDR1 LGHDT and CDR2 YNNKEL (reference sequence). The germline V and J ends were trimmed by 6 bases and 6 bases, with 11 bases remaining between them. This CDR3 region has 12 residues. The chain's CDR3 is CASSHGEDGYTF. CDR3 DNA: TGTGCCAGCAGTCACGGGGAGGATGGCTACACCTTC.

This clone was found a few times. The chain has TRBV30 and TRBJ1-2, with a possible D match to TRBD1 (5 bases). From germline, CDR1 is GTSNPN and CDR2 SVGIG (reference sequence). The CDR3 sequence is 14 residues long. Between the trimmed V and J ends, which lost 1 base and 8 bases, there was a span of 17 bases. CDR3 in amino acids: CAWSAQVLGLGYTF. The CDR3 bases are TGTGCCTGGAGTGCCCAGGTCCTGGGGCTAGGCTACACCTTC.

V gene TRBV18 combines with J gene TRBJ1-3, with 8 bases matching TRBD1. CDR1 is KGHSH and CDR2 is LQKENI in the germline V gene. This CDR3 has 18 amino acids. Trimming at V came to 0 bases and at J to 0 bases, leaving 7 bases not matched to a gene. The CDR3 coding sequence is TGTGCCAGCTCACCACCGTCCAGGACAGGGCTCTCTGGAAACACCATATATTTT. This sequence encodes CASSPPSRTGLSGNTIYF.

The chain's CDR3 is CASNTATRNTGELFF. CDR3 coding DNA: TGTGCCAGCAATACAGCCACCCGGAACACCGGGGAGCTGTTTTTT. The genes are TRBV7-9 and TRBJ2-2; D gene unclear. The CDR3 consists of 15 residues. From germline, CDR1 is SEHNR and CDR2 FQNEAQ (reference sequence). Trimming stripped 7 bases from V and 1 base from J, with 13 bases between.